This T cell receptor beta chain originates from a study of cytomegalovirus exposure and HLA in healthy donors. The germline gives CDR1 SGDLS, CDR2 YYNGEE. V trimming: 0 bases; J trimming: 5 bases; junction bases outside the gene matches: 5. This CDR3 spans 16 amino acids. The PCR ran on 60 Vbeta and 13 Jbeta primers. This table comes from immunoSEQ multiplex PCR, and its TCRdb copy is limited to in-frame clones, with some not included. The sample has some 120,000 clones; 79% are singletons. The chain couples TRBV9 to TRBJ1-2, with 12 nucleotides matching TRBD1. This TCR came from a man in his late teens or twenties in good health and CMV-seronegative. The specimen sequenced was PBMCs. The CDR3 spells CASSVGGTGGAYGYTF. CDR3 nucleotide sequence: TGTGCCAGCAGCGTAGGAGGGACAGGGGGCGCGTATGGCTACACCTTC.